Listed below are T cell receptor beta chains from one sample, sequenced in a study of CD8 T cells in ankylosing spondylitis. In TCRdb, the 5' RACE reads were re-called with MiXCR into one record per CDR3 protein. The sample includes around 890,000 distinct CDR3 sequences, roughly 10% of them seen just once. The sequenced sample was blood, either unsorted or a sorted T cell fraction (not recorded which). These receptors all come from a male donor with ankylosing spondylitis. The CDR3 runs from the conserved cysteine through the conserved F or W. D genes are given only for firm matches. Some rows have no size entry. The others give once, few or many, or a class for an expanded clone.

D | size | J | V | CDR3 | DNA
TRBD1 | NA | TRBJ2-5 | TRBV20-1 | CSAPNRDRAEETQYF | TGCAGTGCCCCAAACCGGGACAGGGCTGAAGAGACCCAGTACTTC
NA | NA | TRBJ1-2 | TRBV27 | CVSSPLRDLWGYTF | TGTGTCAGCAGTCCTCTCCGGGACTTGTGGGGCTACACCTTC
NA | once | TRBJ2-3 | TRBV18 | CASSIGAYTDTQYF | TGTGCCAGCTCAATTGGCGCATACACAGATACGCAGTATTTT
TRBD1 | few | TRBJ2-7 | TRBV29-1 | CSVGQGPYSYEQYF | TGCAGCGTCGGACAGGGGCCCTACTCCTACGAGCAGTACTTC
TRBD2 | few | TRBJ2-3 | TRBV2 | CASREIAGGPDTQYF | TGTGCCAGCAGGGAAATAGCGGGGGGCCCAGATACGCAGTATTTT
TRBD2 | few | TRBJ2-1 | TRBV7-2 | CASTQLAGGGNEQFF | TGTGCCAGCACCCAACTAGCGGGGGGAGGGAATGAGCAGTTCTTC
NA | few | TRBJ2-7 | TRBV12-3/TRBV12-4 | CASSFGRASAEQYF | TGTGCCAGCAGTTTCGGCAGGGCGAGTGCCGAGCAGTACTTC
NA | few | TRBJ2-2 | TRBV7-9 | CASSLSGSRGELFF | TGTGCCAGCAGCTTATCCGGTTCGAGGGGGGAGCTGTTTTTT
TRBD1 | NA | TRBJ2-4 | TRBV7-2 | CASSSRTGRSDEVQYF | TGTGCCAGCAGCTCCAGGACAGGGAGGTCAGATGAGGTTCAGTACTTC
NA | NA | TRBJ2-5 | TRBV7-2 | CASSRIRDTSQGETQYF | TGTGCCAGCAGTCGAATCCGGGACACCTCCCAGGGAGAGACCCAGTACTTC
NA | few | TRBJ1-6 | TRBV6-1 | CASSPGRGFISPLHF | TGTGCCAGCAGCCCAGGGCGAGGCTTCATTTCACCCCTCCACTTT
NA | NA | TRBJ1-5 | TRBV7-6 | CASSLGANGNQPQHF | TGTGCCAGCAGCTTAGGGGCTAATGGGAATCAGCCCCAGCATTTT
NA | few | TRBJ2-1 | TRBV7-9 | CASSTDNEQFF | TGTGCCAGCAGCACGGACAATGAGCAGTTCTTC
NA | many | TRBJ2-2 | TRBV7-2 | CASSLQGYNTGELFF | TGTGCCAGCAGCTTGCAGGGGTACAACACCGGGGAGCTGTTTTTT
NA | NA | TRBJ1-2 | TRBV7-2 | CASSLVDAFFF | TGTGCCAGCAGCTTAGTGGATGCCTTCTTCTTC
TRBD2 | few | TRBJ2-3 | TRBV20-1 | CSARGPLAGGRTDTQYF | TGCAGTGCTAGAGGCCCCCTAGCGGGAGGGAGGACAGATACGCAGTATTTT
TRBD1 | few | TRBJ1-1 | TRBV12-3/TRBV12-4 | CASRPGTGGTEAFF | TGTGCCAGCAGACCGGGGACAGGGGGCACTGAAGCTTTCTTT
NA | many | TRBJ2-1 | TRBV6-4 | CASSASGGYNEQFF | TGTGCCAGCAGCGCATCAGGGGGGTACAATGAGCAGTTCTTC
NA | NA | TRBJ2-3 | TRBV6-2/TRBV6-3 | CASSSAGWDTQYF | TGTGCCAGCTCCTCCGCCGGCTGGGATACGCAGTATTTT
NA | NA | TRBJ2-1 | TRBV20-1 | CSARATTDQQFF | TGCAGTGCTAGAGCCACAACCGACCAACAGTTCTTC
TRBD2 | NA | TRBJ2-1 | TRBV6-2/TRBV6-3 | CASSYSWTSVWNEQFF | TGTGCCAGCAGTTACTCGTGGACTAGCGTTTGGAATGAGCAGTTCTTC
NA | NA | TRBJ1-1 | TRBV6-5 | CASSYQGRNTEAFF | TGTGCCAGCAGTTACCAAGGCAGGAACACTGAAGCTTTCTTT
TRBD1 | NA | TRBJ2-2 | TRBV5-6 | CASSLRRDRGTGELFF | TGTGCCAGCAGCTTGCGCCGGGACAGGGGCACCGGGGAGCTGTTTTTT
NA | NA | TRBJ2-7 | TRBV30 | CALKRVSYEQYF | TGTGCCCTCAAGCGCGTTTCCTACGAGCAGTACTTC
NA | NA | TRBJ2-1 | TRBV4-3 | CASSQGHEGTGEQFF | TGCGCCAGCAGCCAAGGCCATGAAGGGACGGGTGAGCAGTTCTTC
TRBD1 | few | TRBJ1-2 | TRBV5-5 | CASSMQGGANYGYTF | TGTGCCAGCAGCATGCAGGGGGGAGCTAACTATGGCTACACCTTC
TRBD2 | NA | TRBJ2-3 | TRBV10-3 | CAISRTSGGTPSTDTQYF | TGTGCCATCAGCCGGACTAGCGGGGGGACCCCAAGCACAGATACGCAGTATTTT
NA | few | TRBJ2-2 | TRBV5-1 | CASSSTPQGPNTGELFF | TGCGCCAGCAGCAGTACACCCCAGGGCCCGAACACCGGGGAGCTGTTTTTT
NA | NA | TRBJ2-1 | TRBV20-1 | CSAPRWSYNEQFF | TGCAGTGCCCCCCGATGGTCTTACAATGAGCAGTTCTTC